The 29 T cell receptor beta chains in this list originate from one sample, sequenced in a study of CD8+CD57+ T cells in acquired aplastic anemia. Both TCR beta VDJ combination and CDR3 sequence profiling were carried out. Genomic DNA was the template for this profiling. TCRdb ran MiXCR on the reads and lists one entry per CDR3 protein. The table records 150,000 to 200,000 distinct CDR3 sequences, over 40% of them present only once. Selection for sequencing was limited to patients who had shown CD8+CD57+ cell expansion by flow cytometry. Material for sequencing was sorted CD4+, CD8+, or CD8+CD57+ T cells (not recorded which) from PBMCs. The source is a human donor with aplastic anemia.

Concerning this clonotype: Relative to the germline gene, one junction end is altered; a read error may explain this. The chain combines TRBV9 with TRBJ1-2, with a weak D call TRBD1 (6 bases). Germline values: CDR1 SGDLS, CDR2 YYNGEE. The CDR3 spans 15 residues. CDR3 residues: CASSVNGGVDYGYIF. The CDR3 region has the DNA TGTGCCAGCAGCGTAAATGGGGGCGTCGACTATGGCTACATCTTC.

The chain employs TRBV5-1 and TRBJ2-1, with TRBD1 matching 9 bases. In germline, CDR1 is SGHRS, CDR2 YFSETQ. V lost 5 bases, J lost 1 base, and 1 base stayed unmatched. The CDR3 has 14 amino acids. The CDR3, as DNA: TGCGCCAGCAGACAGGGGGCTTCCTACAATGAGCAGTTCTTC. Translated, it gives CASRQGASYNEQFF.

The J gene is TRBJ2-7, the V gene TRBV7-3, with D tentatively TRBD1 (6 bases). Deletions cut 3 bases from V and 3 bases from J, with 21 bases between. This CDR3 is built from 17 residues. The germline V gene has CDR1 SGHTA and CDR2 FQGTGA. In DNA form, the CDR3 reads TGTGCCAGCAGCTTGGGGGCCAGCCAGACAGATTTCTACGAGCAGTACTTC. Translated, it gives CASSLGASQTDFYEQYF.

Many counts were recorded for this clonotype. The chain combines TRBV5-1 with TRBJ2-2; tentative D call: TRBD1 (6 bases). V was pared by 3 bases and J by 1 base, with 13 bases between. The CDR3 extends over 16 amino acids. Germline V gene lookup returns CDR1 SGHRS and CDR2 YFSETQ. CDR3 sequence: CASSWQGLRNTGELFF. CDR3 nucleotide sequence: TGCGCCAGCAGCTGGCAGGGGCTCCGGAACACCGGGGAGCTGTTTTTT. The whole variable domain, filled in from reference TRBV5-1 and TRBJ2-2, reads KAGVTQTPRYLIKTRGQQVTLSCSPISGHRSVSWYQQTPGQGLQFLFEYFSETQRNKGNFPGRFSGRQFSNSRSEMNVSTLELGDSALYLCASSWQGLRNTGELFFGEGSRLTVL.

The chain uses TRBV5-4 and TRBJ1-6; possibly TRBD1 for D (5 bases). V was shortened by 4 bases and J by 10 bases, with 15 bases between the two germline ends. The CDR3 length is 14 residues. CDR1 and CDR2 (germline): SGHNT, YYREEE (reference sequence). CDR3 region: CASSLRDRWSPLHF. In DNA form, the CDR3 reads TGTGCCAGCAGCCTCAGGGATCGTTGGTCACCCCTCCACTTT.

The rearrangement joins TRBV12-5 to TRBJ1-4; possibly TRBD1 for D (5 bases). CDR3 length: 15 residues. Trimming left V 5 bases short and J 7 bases short, with 17 bases between. Germline V gives CDR1 LGHNT, CDR2 FRNRAP. Here the CDR3 reads CASGPGTGLIEKLFF. The CDR3 nucleotides are TGTGCTAGTGGTCCTGGTACGGGGCTTATTGAAAAACTGTTTTTT.

J is TRBJ2-7 and V is TRBV19, with 8 bases fitting TRBD1. There are 13 residues in the CDR3. CDR1 is LNHDA and CDR2 is SQIVND in the germline V gene (reference sequence). The ends lost 8 bases at V and 3 bases at J; junction bases unmatched: 6. The CDR3 sequence is CASSNGQGYEQYV. The CDR3 DNA sequence: TGTGCCAGTTCTAACGGACAGGGCTACGAGCAGTACGTC.

The chain combines TRBV29-1 with TRBJ1-2; 7 bases fit TRBD1. The CDR3 has 11 amino acids. V shed 7 bases and J 5 bases; nucleotides not matched to a gene: 4. Per the germline V gene, CDR1 is SQVTM and CDR2 is ANQGSEA. This chain's CDR3 is CSAGTDYGYTF. CDR3 nucleotide sequence: TGCAGCGCCGGGACAGATTATGGCTACACCTTC.

The V and J genes are TRBV4-1 and TRBJ1-2; TRBD1 matches 8 bases. The junction had 3 bases not matched to a gene; V was cut back by 0 bases and J by 3 bases. The V gene's germline CDR1 is MGHRA and CDR2 YSYEKL. The CDR3 consists of 15 residues. In DNA form, the CDR3 reads TGCGCCAGCAGCCAAGACGGACAGGGACACTATGGCTACACCTTC. It specifies CASSQDGQGHYGYTF.

The chain is built from TRBV20-1 and TRBJ2-5, with 7 nucleotides matching TRBD1. V shed 6 bases and J 5 bases; nucleotides not matched to a gene: 6. From germline, CDR1 is DFQATT and CDR2 SNEGSKA (reference sequence). The CDR3 is 12 amino acids. The CDR3 loop reads CSASDRVETQYF. CDR3 DNA sequence: TGCAGTGCCTCTGACAGGGTGGAGACCCAGTACTTC.

CDR3 nucleotides: TGTGCCAGTAGTAGGCAGGGTAGGGGCAACTATGGCTACACCTTC. It yields the protein CASSRQGRGNYGYTF. The chain uses TRBV19 and TRBJ1-2, with D possibly TRBD1 on 5 matching bases. CDR1 and CDR2 (germline): LNHDA, SQIVND (reference sequence). The CDR3 sequence is 15 residues long. The V and J ends lost 4 bases and 2 bases respectively, with 14 bases between them. Using reference TRBV19 and TRBJ1-2 for the parts outside the CDR3, the full variable domain is DGGITQSPKYLFRKEGQNVTLSCEQNLNHDAMYWYRQDPGQGLRLIYYSQIVNDFQKGDIAEGYSVSREKKESFPLTVTSAQKNPTAFYLCASSRQGRGNYGYTFGSGTRLTVV.

The V and J genes are TRBV19 and TRBJ2-7; TRBD2 matches at 9 bases. Germline V gives CDR1 LNHDA, CDR2 SQIVND (reference sequence). Trimming removed 4 bases from V and 4 bases from J; junction bases left unmatched: 23. The CDR3 spans 20 residues. The CDR3 region has the DNA TGTGCCAGTAGTACCCACCCATGGGACCTGGTAGCGGGGGCCACTTACGAGCAGTACTTC. This gives the protein CASSTHPWDLVAGATYEQYF.

This clonotype was observed at least ten times. The CDR3 loop is CASSFSVGYNEQFF. Written as DNA, the CDR3 is TGTGCCAGCAGCTTCTCAGTAGGGTACAATGAGCAGTTCTTC. This chain uses TRBV7-9 with TRBJ2-1; D not certain. CDR3 length: 14 amino acids. Trimming stripped 3 bases from V and 4 bases from J, with 10 bases between. CDR1 is SEHNR and CDR2 is FQNEAQ in the germline V gene (reference sequence).

In its sample, this clonotype was seen many times. The DNA of the CDR3 is TGTGCCACCAGTGATGGGTCTGAGGGACAAGAGACCCAGTACTTC. It specifies CATSDGSEGQETQYF. This rearrangement joins TRBV24-1 to TRBJ2-5, with a weak D call TRBD2 (5 bases). The CDR3 covers 15 residues. With 3 bases removed from V and 2 bases from J, the gap between germline ends came to 12 bases. CDR1 is KGHDR and CDR2 is SFDVKD in the germline V gene.

Comments on this clonotype: A much more abundant neighbour one base away suggests this may be a read error. The V call is TRBV6-1, the J call TRBJ2-7; tentatively, D is TRBD1 or TRBD2 (5 bases each). Germline V gives CDR1 MNHNS, CDR2 SASEGT. The CDR3 runs to 14 residues. The ends were cut back, 6 bases at V and 0 bases at J, with 12 bases in the middle. CDR3 sequence (DNA): TGTGCCAGCAGACTGGGGGACGGCTCCTACGAGCAGTACTTC. It is translated as CASRLGDGSYEQYF.

In this sample, this clonotype turned up many times. V usage is TRBV12-3 or TRBV12-4 and J usage is TRBJ2-3; 15 bases line up with TRBD2. V lost 7 bases to trimming and J lost 1 base; unmatched junction nucleotides: 12. This CDR3 contains 19 residues. Written as DNA, the CDR3 is TGTGCCAGCACTCTGGGACTAGCGGGGGGCAGATCTGGCACAGATACGCAGTATTTT. Translation gives CASTLGLAGGRSGTDTQYF.

In DNA, the CDR3 is TGTGCCAGCAGCTCGTATGGACAGGGCCGAGATTTCTTT. Protein sequence: CASSSYGQGRDFF. This rearrangement joins TRBV7-8 to TRBJ1-1; 8 nucleotides align to TRBD1. Trimming took 4 bases from V and 13 from J; bases not matched to a gene: 11. This CDR3 contains 13 residues. The germline V gene has CDR1 SGHVS and CDR2 FQNEAQ.

CDR3 sequence reads: CASSSNRGLAMNTEAFF. The CDR3 bases are TGTGCCAGCAGCTCCAACAGGGGGCTGGCGATGAACACTGAAGCTTTCTTT. The rearrangement links TRBV5-4 to TRBJ1-1; 9 bases line up with TRBD1. Germline-derived CDR1 and CDR2 are SGHNT and YYREEE (reference sequence). This CDR3 comprises 17 residues. With 3 bases clipped from V and 0 bases from J, the junction kept 9 bases outside the gene matches.

The chain is built from TRBV9 and TRBJ2-1, with 8 bases that match TRBD2. Germline values: CDR1 SGDLS, CDR2 YYNGEE. The CDR3 covers 15 residues. V lost 1 base, J lost 6 bases, and 6 bases stayed unmatched. The CDR3 region is CASSVITGGRNEQFF. In nucleotides, the CDR3 is TGTGCCAGCAGCGTAATAACGGGAGGGCGCAATGAGCAGTTCTTC. The whole variable domain, filled in from reference TRBV9 and TRBJ2-1, reads DSGVTQTPKHLITATGQRVTLRCSPRSGDLSVYWYQQSLDQGLQFLIQYYNGEERAKGNILERFSAQQFPDLHSELNLSSLELGDSALYFCASSVITGGRNEQFFGPGTRLTVL.

There are many counts of this clonotype. The rearrangement uses TRBV3-1 and TRBJ2-5; no firm D call. Germline CDR1 reads LGHDT; CDR2 reads YNNKEL (reference sequence). The CDR3 sequence is 12 residues long. Trimming pared 4 bases from V and 7 bases from J, leaving 10 bases between. CDR3 in DNA: TGTGCCAGCAGCCCCCCCGGCGGGACCCAGTACTTC. It codes for CASSPPGGTQYF.

This clonotype has more than one count but fewer than ten. V is TRBV5-6 and J is TRBJ2-2; 11 nucleotides line up with TRBD2. Germline V gene lookup returns CDR1 SGHDT and CDR2 YYEEEE. Trimming took 1 base from V and 6 from J; bases not matched to a gene: 2. The CDR3 has 15 residues. The CDR3 sequence: CASSLSSGGSGELFF. In DNA form, the CDR3 reads TGTGCCAGCAGCTTGTCTAGCGGGGGGTCCGGGGAGCTGTTTTTT.

This clonotype was seen only a few times. The chain joins TRBV4-1 to TRBJ2-1; perhaps TRBD2 as D (7 bases). CDR1 and CDR2 from the germline V gene are MGHRA and YSYEKL. CDR3 length equals 17 residues. Deletions cut 0 bases from V and 6 bases from J, with 18 bases between. The CDR3 nucleotides read TGCGCCAGCAGCCAAGAAATCGGTGGGGGGGCCGGCAATGAGCAGTTCTTC. This codes for CASSQEIGGGAGNEQFF.

Many counts were recorded for this clonotype. V usage is TRBV9 and J usage is TRBJ1-3, with D possibly being TRBD1 (5 bases). The length of the CDR3 is 14 residues. CDR1 SGDLS and CDR2 YYNGEE come from the germline V gene. V dropped 2 bases and J dropped 2 bases, with 8 bases sitting between them. CDR3 amino acids: CASSVGTPGNTIYF. Written as DNA, the CDR3 is TGTGCCAGCAGCGTGGGGACGCCTGGAAACACCATATATTTT.

The sample holds many counts of this clonotype. This could be a read error, since a much larger clone is one nucleotide away. The V call is TRBV15, the J call TRBJ2-7; D unclear. Germline V gene data show CDR1 as LNHNV and CDR2 as YYDKDF (reference sequence). V lost 3 bases and J 0 bases, leaving 3 bases between the germline ends. The CDR3 covers 12 residues. Here the CDR3 reads CATSRDSYEQYF. The CDR3 coding sequence is TGTGCCACCAGCAGGGACTCCTACGAGCAGTACTTC.

The J gene is TRBJ1-2, the V gene TRBV9; D is uncertain. V lost 0 bases to trimming and J lost 3 bases, with 6 bases between them. Germline CDR1 SGDLS, CDR2 YYNGEE. The CDR3 runs 13 residues. As DNA, the CDR3 is TGTGCCAGCAGCGTAGACGGATACTATGGCTACACCTTC. Translating it yields CASSVDGYYGYTF.

The chain employs TRBV6-2 or TRBV6-3 and TRBJ1-6; D may be TRBD1 (5 bases). Germline CDR1 MNHEY, CDR2 SVGEGT. This CDR3 contains 15 residues. V lost 7 bases to trimming and J lost 6 bases, with 16 bases between them. The CDR3 is CASTVPGRSNSPLHF. The DNA for the CDR3 is TGTGCCAGCACTGTACCGGGACGGAGTAATTCACCCCTCCACTTT.

This clonotype was detected ten times or more. This sequence joins TRBV7-3 and TRBJ2-7; tentatively, D is TRBD2 (6 bases). Germline lookup yields CDR1 SGHTA and CDR2 FQGTGA. Trimming took off 5 bases at V and 7 bases at J, with 18 bases between the two ends. The CDR3 contains 14 residues. Here the CDR3 reads CASSHRGTGTEQYV. For the CDR3, the DNA is TGTGCCAGCAGCCACCGGGGGACTGGGACGGAGCAGTACGTC.

The rearrangement links TRBV7-3 to TRBJ2-7; 8 bases map to TRBD1. Germline V gene sequence: CDR1 SGHTA, CDR2 FQGTGA. Trimming removed 5 bases from V and 0 bases from J; junction bases left unmatched: 15. The CDR3 is made up of 18 amino acids. The CDR3, as DNA: TGTGCCAGCAGCGCCAAAGGGAGGCGGACAGGGAGCTCCTACGAGCAGTACTTC. Translated: CASSAKGRRTGSSYEQYF.

This clonotype was recorded once. This chain uses TRBV27 with TRBJ2-1, with TRBD2 as a possible D gene (5 bases). V lost 5 bases and J lost 7, with 18 bases in between. The CDR3 contains 15 residues. From germline, CDR1 is MNHEY and CDR2 SMNVEV (reference sequence). The CDR3 spells CASSKYSERNNEQFF. The CDR3 DNA is TGTGCCAGCAGTAAATATAGCGAGAGGAATAATGAGCAGTTCTTC.